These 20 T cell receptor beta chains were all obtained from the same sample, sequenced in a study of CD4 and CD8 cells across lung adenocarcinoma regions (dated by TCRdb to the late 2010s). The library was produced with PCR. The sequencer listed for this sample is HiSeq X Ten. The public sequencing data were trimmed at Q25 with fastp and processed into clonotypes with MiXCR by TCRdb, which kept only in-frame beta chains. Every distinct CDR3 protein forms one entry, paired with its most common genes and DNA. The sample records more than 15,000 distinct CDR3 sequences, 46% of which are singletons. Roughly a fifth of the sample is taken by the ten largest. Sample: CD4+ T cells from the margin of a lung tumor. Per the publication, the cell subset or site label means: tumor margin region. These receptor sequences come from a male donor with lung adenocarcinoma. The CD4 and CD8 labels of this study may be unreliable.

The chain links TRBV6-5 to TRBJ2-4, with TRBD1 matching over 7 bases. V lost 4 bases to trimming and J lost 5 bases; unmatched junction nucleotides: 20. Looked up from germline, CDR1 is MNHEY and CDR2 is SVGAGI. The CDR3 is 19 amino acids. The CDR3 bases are TGTGCCAGCAGTTCCCGGGACAGTGGATTTCGTTCTGTCCAAAACATTCAGTACTTC. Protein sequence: CASSSRDSGFRSVQNIQYF.

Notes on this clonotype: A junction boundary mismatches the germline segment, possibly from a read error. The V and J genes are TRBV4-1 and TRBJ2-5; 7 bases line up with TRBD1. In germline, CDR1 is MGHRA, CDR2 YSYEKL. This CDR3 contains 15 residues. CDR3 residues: CARGQGGRSKEIQYF. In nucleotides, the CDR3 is TGCGCCAGGGGGCAAGGGGGCCGGTCCAAAGAGATCCAGTACTTC.

The CDR3 here is CARRLQAGSTGTQYF. DNA for the CDR3: TGTGCCAGGAGACTCCAGGCCGGGAGTACCGGGACGCAGTATTTT. V usage is TRBV6-1 and J usage is TRBJ2-2; perhaps TRBD2 as D (6 bases). Near its end, the DNA agrees better with TRBJ2-3, so the J call may be wrong. Per germline, CDR1 MNHNS and CDR2 SASEGT. This CDR3 spans 15 amino acids.

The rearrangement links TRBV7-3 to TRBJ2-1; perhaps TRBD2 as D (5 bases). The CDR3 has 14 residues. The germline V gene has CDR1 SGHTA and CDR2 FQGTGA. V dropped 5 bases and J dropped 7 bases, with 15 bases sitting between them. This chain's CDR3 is CASSPDLGENEQFF. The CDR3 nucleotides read TGTGCCAGCAGCCCGGATTTGGGAGAAAATGAGCAGTTCTTC.

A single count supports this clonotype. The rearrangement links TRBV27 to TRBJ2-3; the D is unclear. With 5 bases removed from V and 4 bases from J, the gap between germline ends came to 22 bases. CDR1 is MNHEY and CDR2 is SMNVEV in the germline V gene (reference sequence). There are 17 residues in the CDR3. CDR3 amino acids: CASSPGRLGCGPDTQYF. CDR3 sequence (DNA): TGTGCCAGCAGTCCGGGCCGACTGGGCTGTGGGCCAGATACGCAGTATTTT.

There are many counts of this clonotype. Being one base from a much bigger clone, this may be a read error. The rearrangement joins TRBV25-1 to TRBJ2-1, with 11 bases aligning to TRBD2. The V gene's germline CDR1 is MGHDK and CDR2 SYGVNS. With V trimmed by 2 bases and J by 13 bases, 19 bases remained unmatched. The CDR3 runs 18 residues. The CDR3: CASSEPRLAGTQKETQFF. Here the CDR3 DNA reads TGTGCCAGCAGTGAACCGAGACTAGCGGGAACTCAGAAAGAGACCCAGTTCTTC.

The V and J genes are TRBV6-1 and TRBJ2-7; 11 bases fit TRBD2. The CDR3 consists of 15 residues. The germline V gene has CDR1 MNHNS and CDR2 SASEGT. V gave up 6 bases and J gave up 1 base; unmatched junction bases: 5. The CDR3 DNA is TGTGCCAGCAGAAGACTAGCGGGGTTTTCCTACGAGCAGTACTTC. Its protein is CASRRLAGFSYEQYF.

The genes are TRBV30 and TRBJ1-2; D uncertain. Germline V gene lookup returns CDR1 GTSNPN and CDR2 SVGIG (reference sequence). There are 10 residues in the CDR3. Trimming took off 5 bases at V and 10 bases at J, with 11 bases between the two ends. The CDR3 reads CAWGGEDYTF. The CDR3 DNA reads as TGTGCCTGGGGCGGGGAAGACTACACCTTC.

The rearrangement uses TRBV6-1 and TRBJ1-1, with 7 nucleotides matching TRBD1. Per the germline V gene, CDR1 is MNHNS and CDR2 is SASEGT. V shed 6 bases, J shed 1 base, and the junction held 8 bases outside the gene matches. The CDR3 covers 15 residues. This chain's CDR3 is CASRSTQGWNTEAFF. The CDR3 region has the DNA TGTGCCAGCAGGTCAACACAGGGGTGGAACACTGAAGCTTTCTTT.

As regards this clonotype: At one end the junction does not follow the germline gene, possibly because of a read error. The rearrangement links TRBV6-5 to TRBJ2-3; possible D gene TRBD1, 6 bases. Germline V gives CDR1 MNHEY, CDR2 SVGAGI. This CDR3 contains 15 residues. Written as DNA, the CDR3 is TGTGCCAGCAGACTCCAGTCTGGAATCACAGGGACGCTGTATTTT. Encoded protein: CASRLQSGITGTLYF.

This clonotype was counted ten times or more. DNA for the CDR3: TGTGCCAGCAGCCAGGCATGGGTTGCGGGAGGAAACACCATATATTTT. It is translated as CASSQAWVAGGNTIYF. The V call is TRBV4-2, the J call TRBJ1-3, with D hard to call. Germline CDR1 is LGHNA and CDR2 is YNFKEQ. This CDR3 is 16 amino acids long. Trimming took off 3 bases at V and 4 bases at J, with 16 bases between the two ends.

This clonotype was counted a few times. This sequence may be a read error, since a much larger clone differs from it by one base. CDR3 sequence: CASSPQEAGTQFF. In DNA form, the CDR3 reads TGTGCCAGCAGCCCGCAAGAAGCTGGGACCCAGTTCTTC. V usage is TRBV7-2 and J usage is TRBJ2-1; D possibly uses TRBD1 or TRBD2 (5 bases each). V lost 5 bases and J 13 bases, leaving 18 bases between the germline ends. The CDR3 extends over 13 amino acids. CDR1 SGHTA and CDR2 FQGNSA come from the germline V gene.

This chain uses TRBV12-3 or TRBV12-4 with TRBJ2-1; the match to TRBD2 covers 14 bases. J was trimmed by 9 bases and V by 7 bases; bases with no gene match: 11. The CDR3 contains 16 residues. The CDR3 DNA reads TGTGCCAGCAATGACCCAGGGACTAGCGGGAGTTCTGAGCAGTTCTTC. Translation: CASNDPGTSGSSEQFF.

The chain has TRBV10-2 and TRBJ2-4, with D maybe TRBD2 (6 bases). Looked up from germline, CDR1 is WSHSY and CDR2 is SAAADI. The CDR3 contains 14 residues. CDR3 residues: CGGSGVWAKDTQYF. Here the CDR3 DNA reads TGCGGCGGCTCGGGGGTGTGGGCCAAAGACACTCAGTACTTC.

CDR3 DNA: TGTGCCAGCAGCTTGCAGGGGGACCCCACAGATACGCAGTATTTT. Amino acids: CASSLQGDPTDTQYF. The chain joins TRBV3-1 to TRBJ2-3; TRBD1 matches 7 bases. Per the germline V gene, CDR1 is LGHDT and CDR2 is YNNKEL (reference sequence). This CDR3 region has 15 residues. The V gene end was trimmed by 5 bases and the J gene end by 2 bases; junction bases not matched to a gene: 7.

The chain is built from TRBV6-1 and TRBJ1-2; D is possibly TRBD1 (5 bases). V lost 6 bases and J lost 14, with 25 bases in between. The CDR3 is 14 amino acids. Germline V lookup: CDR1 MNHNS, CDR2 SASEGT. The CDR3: CASSPGTLMMARTF. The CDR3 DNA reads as TGTGCCAGCAGCCCCGGGACTTTAATGATGGCGCGGACCTTC.

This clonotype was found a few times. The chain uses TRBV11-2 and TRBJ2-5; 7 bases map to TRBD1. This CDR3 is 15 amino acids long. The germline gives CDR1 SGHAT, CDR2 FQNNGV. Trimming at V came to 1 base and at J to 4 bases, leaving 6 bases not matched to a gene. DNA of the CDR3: TGTGCCAGCAGCTTAGGCAACAGGGGATCAGAGACCCAGTACTTC. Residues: CASSLGNRGSETQYF.

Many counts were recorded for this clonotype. The CDR3 nucleotides are TGTGCCAGCACCGACACCCGGGGTTGGACTGAAGCTTTCTTT. Translating gives CASTDTRGWTEAFF. The chain has TRBV6-1 and TRBJ1-1; D is uncertain. The length of the CDR3 is 14 residues. Germline V gene lookup returns CDR1 MNHNS and CDR2 SASEGT. Trimming shortened V by 7 bases and J by 5 bases, and 17 bases separated the two germline ends.

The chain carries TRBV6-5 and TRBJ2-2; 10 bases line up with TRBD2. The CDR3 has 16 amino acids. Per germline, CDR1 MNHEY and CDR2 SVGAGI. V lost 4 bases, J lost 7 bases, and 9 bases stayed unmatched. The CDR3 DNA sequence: TGTGCCAGCAGTTCCAGTCCTAGCGGGAGTGACGGGGAGCTGTTTTTT. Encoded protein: CASSSSPSGSDGELFF.

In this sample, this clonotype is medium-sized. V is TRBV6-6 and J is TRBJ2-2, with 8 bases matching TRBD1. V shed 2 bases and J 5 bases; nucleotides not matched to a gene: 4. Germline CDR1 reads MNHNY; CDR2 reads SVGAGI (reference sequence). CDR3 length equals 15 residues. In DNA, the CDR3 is TGTGCCAGCAGTTACCGGCAGGGGGCGACCGGGGAGCTGTTTTTT. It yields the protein CASSYRQGATGELFF.